This TCR beta chain was captured in a study of OX40 agonist ivuxolimab in advanced cancers. Study-wide context: Under the entry rules, prior anti-PD-1, anti-PD-L1 or anti-CTLA-4 therapy was allowed, and about 40% had some. Three patients, one with hepatocellular carcinoma and two with cutaneous melanoma, achieved partial responses. Overall study findings and caveats: Blood T cells, both CD4+ and CD8+, expanded clonally by week 6 at 0.1 to 3.0 mg/kg.

Profiling relied on immunoSEQ multiplex PCR, and the TCRdb table lists in-frame clones only, not all of them. The sample consists of more than 80,000 clones, around nine tenths of them appearing once. Concerning this clone itself: Its antigen remains unknown.

The germline V gene has CDR1 MNHEY and CDR2 SVGAGI. The trim removed 6 bases at V and 9 bases at J, leaving 8 bases unmatched. This CDR3 is 12 amino acids long. This chain connects TRBV6-5 to TRBJ2-7; TRBD1 matches at 7 bases. The TCR was taken from an adult with an advanced solid tumor such as melanoma, head and neck, liver or kidney cancer. The source material was CD4+ or CD8+ T cells sorted from blood, sampled in a trial of the OX40 agonist ivuxolimab. The CDR3 region has the DNA TGTGCCAGCAGCCGGGACAGTGTAGCGCAGTACTTC. This encodes CASSRDSVAQYF.